The rows below give T cell receptor beta chains drawn from one sample of a study of T cell repertoires in cytomegalovirus infection. One entry per CDR3 protein results from TCRdb running MiXCR on the reads. In the table there are 490,000 or so distinct CDR3 sequences, around 11% of which are singletons. Sequencing was done on a sample of PBMCs. The source of these receptors is a human donor in good health (CMV status not recorded). Some clones in this sample may be carry-over from other donors' samples. Each CDR3 is given with its conserved first and last residue. The D gene is left open where the match is weak. Rows give clone size only sometimes, using once, few, many, or a class for an expanded clone.

D gene,J gene,V gene,clone size,CDR3 DNA,CDR3 protein
TRBD1,TRBJ1-1,TRBV19,NA,TGTGCCAGTACCGCAGGGGGCGCGTGGACTGAAGCTTTCTTT,CASTAGGAWTEAFF
NA,TRBJ2-2,TRBV2,many,TGTGCCAGCAATCGAATATCCGACACCGGGGAGCTGTTTTTT,CASNRISDTGELFF
NA,TRBJ2-5,TRBV14,few,TGTGCCAGCAGCCAGGGACCTACCCAGTACTTC,CASSQGPTQYF
NA,TRBJ2-4,TRBV7-9,many,TGTGCCAGCAGCTTAGAGACGGTGGGCCGAGGGAACATTCAGTACTTC,CASSLETVGRGNIQYF
TRBD1,TRBJ1-5,TRBV7-2,many,TGTGCCAGCAGCTCACGGACAGGGAACCAGCCCCAGCATTTT,CASSSRTGNQPQHF
NA,TRBJ2-3,TRBV7-3,many,TGTGCCAGCAGCTTAGGGCTAGCTTCTAGCACAGATACGCAGTATTTT,CASSLGLASSTDTQYF
TRBD2,TRBJ2-1,TRBV7-4,NA,TGTGCCAGCAGCTCGGGACTAGCAAGTCTCTACAATGAGCAGTTCTTC,CASSSGLASLYNEQFF
TRBD1,TRBJ2-1,TRBV12-3/TRBV12-4,NA,TGTGCCAGCAGTTCACAGGGACAGGCCCAGGATGAGCAGTTCTTC,CASSSQGQAQDEQFF
NA,TRBJ2-3,TRBV7-9,many,TGTGCCAGCAGCTTGAGTCAAGGATACATCACAGATACGCAGTATTTT,CASSLSQGYITDTQYF
NA,TRBJ2-7,TRBV18,many,TGTGCCAGCTCTTCTAGGGACGAGCAGTACTTC,CASSSRDEQYF
TRBD1,TRBJ2-7,TRBV10-3,many,TGTGCCATCAGTGAGTCGACAGGGCTCCGCGAGCAGTACTTC,CAISESTGLREQYF
NA,TRBJ1-2,TRBV20-1,few,TGCAGTGCTAAGGCAGGGTACTGGGGCGGTGGCTACACCTTC,CSAKAGYWGGGYTF
TRBD2,TRBJ2-2,TRBV11-2,NA,TGTGCCAGCAGCTTAGGCGCTAGCGGGATTAACACCGGGGAGCTGTTTTTT,CASSLGASGINTGELFF
TRBD2,TRBJ2-5,TRBV6-5,many,TGTGCCAGCAGTGTGGGACTAGCGGGAGCAGAGACCCAGTACTTC,CASSVGLAGAETQYF
NA,TRBJ1-5,TRBV20-1,many,TGCAGTGCTAGAGGGGGGAGCAATCAGCCCCAGCATTTT,CSARGGSNQPQHF
TRBD2,TRBJ2-4,TRBV2,NA,TGTGCCAGCGAACCGGGACTACCAAACATTCAGTACTTC,CASEPGLPNIQYF
NA,TRBJ2-7,TRBV6-1,many,TGTGCCAGCAGTGGGGGGGGCAGGGACGGGCGATACGAGCAGTACTTC,CASSGGGRDGRYEQYF
NA,TRBJ2-2,TRBV7-9,many,TGTGCCACCCCGGCCGGGACACAGAACACCGGGGAGCTGTTTTTT,CATPAGTQNTGELFF
NA,TRBJ1-1,TRBV7-2,many,TGTGCCAGCAGCTTGGTGACAGGGAACACTGAAGCTTTCTTT,CASSLVTGNTEAFF
NA,TRBJ2-7,TRBV28,many,TGTGCCAGCAGTCCCGGGAAAAAGACCCGGACCTACGAGCAGTACTTC,CASSPGKKTRTYEQYF
TRBD2,TRBJ2-3,TRBV20-1,few,TGCAGTGCTAGTAGCGGGAGCACAGATACGCAGTATTTT,CSASSGSTDTQYF
TRBD1,TRBJ1-5,TRBV19,many,TGTGCCAGTAGTACAGGGACAGGCAGTAATCAGCCCCAGCATTTT,CASSTGTGSNQPQHF
NA,TRBJ2-7,TRBV7-9,many,TGTGCCAGCAGCTCCACTTCGGGACGCCTGAGGAACGAGCAGTACTTC,CASSSTSGRLRNEQYF
TRBD2,TRBJ2-5,TRBV7-9,few,TGTGCCAGCAGCCGTAACTTGCTAGCGGACTACCAAGAGACCCAGTACTTC,CASSRNLLADYQETQYF
TRBD2,TRBJ2-4,TRBV11-2,many,TGTGCCAGCAGCTTAGATCAGTCGCGGGGGGTCCCAAACATTCAGTACTTC,CASSLDQSRGVPNIQYF
TRBD1,TRBJ2-7,TRBV28,few,TGTGCCAGCAGTTTCTCCAGGGGGTCCTACGAGCAGTACTTC,CASSFSRGSYEQYF
NA,TRBJ2-3,TRBV28,NA,TGTGCCAGCACCGCCGGGTTGGCTACGCAGTATTTT,CASTAGLATQYF
TRBD1,TRBJ2-7,TRBV4-2,many,TGTGCCAGCAGCCAAGATAGTCAAAGGACAGGCCATTCCTACGAGCAGTACTTC,CASSQDSQRTGHSYEQYF
TRBD2,TRBJ2-7,TRBV5-4,NA,TGTGCCAGCAGCTCACGACTAGCTCCTCCCTACGAGCAGTACTTC,CASSSRLAPPYEQYF
NA,TRBJ1-6,TRBV12-3/TRBV12-4,many,TGTGCCAGCAGTTTAACGGGGTCAACGTCACCCCTCCACTTT,CASSLTGSTSPLHF
NA,TRBJ1-2,TRBV12-3/TRBV12-4,many,TGTGCCAGCAGTAATGTGGTAGGCTACACCTTC,CASSNVVGYTF
TRBD2,TRBJ2-2,TRBV19,many,TGTGCCAGTGGAGGGCGGGAGAGCACCGGGGAGCTGTTTTTT,CASGGRESTGELFF
TRBD2,TRBJ2-4,TRBV5-1,NA,TGCGCCAGCAGCTGGAGCGGGGGTGCGGAAAACATTCAGTACTTC,CASSWSGGAENIQYF
NA,TRBJ2-2,TRBV7-8,many,TGTGCCAGCAGCCCACGGGGTACTTACACCGGGGAGCTGTTTTTT,CASSPRGTYTGELFF
NA,TRBJ2-7,TRBV20-1,few,TGCAGTGCTAGCGGGATCGGACCCTACGAGCAGTACTTC,CSASGIGPYEQYF
NA,TRBJ2-1,TRBV7-6,few,TGTGCCAGCAGCTTTGCTAGCAACAATGAGCAGTTCTTC,CASSFASNNEQFF
NA,TRBJ2-2,TRBV12-3/TRBV12-4,many,TGTGCCAGCAGTCCCCGGAGAAGAAATACCGGGGAGCTGTTTTTT,CASSPRRRNTGELFF
NA,TRBJ2-2,TRBV18,many,TGTGCCAGCTCACCGGACCGTGCAGCCGGGGAGCTGTTTTTT,CASSPDRAAGELFF
NA,TRBJ2-2,TRBV24-1,many,TGTGCCACCAGGGAACAAACCGGGGAGCTGTTTTTT,CATREQTGELFF
TRBD1,TRBJ1-1,TRBV19,few,TGTGCCAGTAGTATCCGGGGGGACAGGGGGACCACTGAAGCTTTCTTT,CASSIRGDRGTTEAFF
NA,TRBJ2-1,TRBV2,many,TGTGCCAGCAGTGAAGATCGGGGGATTTACTACAATGAGCAGTTCTTC,CASSEDRGIYYNEQFF
NA,TRBJ2-7,TRBV7-8,many,TGTGCCAGCACCCCCCCCTTGGCTCGGGAGCAGTACTTC,CASTPPLAREQYF
NA,TRBJ1-2,TRBV6-4,NA,TGTGCCAGCAGTGACTGGAGGGGGGCATATGGCTACACCTTC,CASSDWRGAYGYTF
TRBD2,TRBJ2-1,TRBV2,NA,TGTGCCAGCAGGGGGTTTACCGGGACTAGAGGAAATGAGCAGTTCTTC,CASRGFTGTRGNEQFF
TRBD1,TRBJ2-2,TRBV7-6,many,TGTGCCAGCAGCCGAGACAGGGCCGGGGAGCTGTTTTTT,CASSRDRAGELFF
TRBD2,TRBJ2-7,TRBV12-3/TRBV12-4,few,TGTGCCAGCAGCCTTCTAGCGGGGGGGACCTACGAGCAGTACTTC,CASSLLAGGTYEQYF
NA,TRBJ2-1,TRBV29-1,few,TGCAGCGGGGCTTACAATGAGCAGTTCTTC,CSGAYNEQFF